This record covers a single TCR beta chain. What it recognizes is unknown. This specimen comes from a study of Graves' ophthalmopathy and Graves' hyperthyroidism. At the level of the study: Peripheral blood collection took place at initial diagnosis, before any treatment. Findings of the study overall: Its predictions of ophthalmopathy progression gave the model around 71% sensitivity and 72.22% specificity. In separating ophthalmopathy from stable hyperthyroidism, a 13-signature model achieved about 90% sensitivity and 81.08% specificity.

Moderately to severely active ophthalmopathy under 3 months, CAS at least 3, NOSPECS at least 4. The sequenced template was RNA, covering the TCR beta CDR3 region. HTBI primers served in a first-round RT-PCR, which a second-round multiplex PCR followed. TCRdb independently ran MiXCR on the multiplex PCR reads; one entry per CDR3 protein. The sample contains 200,000 to 300,000 distinct CDR3 sequences, around 50% of which appear only once. The CDR3 totals 15 residues. Unmatched junction bases numbered 9, after V lost 4 bases and J lost 4 bases. CDR1 and CDR2 (germline): SGHRS, YFSETQ. The clonotype originates from an adult man with Graves' ophthalmopathy. Material for sequencing was peripheral blood. The J gene is TRBJ2-7, the V gene TRBV5-1; TRBD2 agrees at 9 bases. The CDR3 DNA is TGCGCCAGCAGCCCCTGGCGGGAGGGCCTGTACGAGCAGTACTTC. Amino acids: CASSPWREGLYEQYF.